This T cell receptor beta chain came from a study of identical twins. Study-wide findings and caveats: In cord blood, abundant beta clonotypes had fewer insertions; memory showed no trend.

Regarding this clonotype: Its antigen remains unidentified.

TCRdb independently ran MiXCR on the 5' RACE reads; one entry per CDR3 protein. Counted here are 450,000 or so distinct CDR3 sequences, roughly 26% occurring once; the ten biggest clones make up around 3%. The trim removed 5 bases at V and 4 bases at J, leaving 6 bases unmatched. In germline, CDR1 is ENHRY, CDR2 SYGVKD. The CDR3 is 15 amino acids. The sample was also linked to a second study, of T cells expressing NK-cell markers.

This receptor was identified in a woman younger than 35 in good health. The sequenced material came from CD4+ T cells sorted from blood. The chain joins TRBV10-3 to TRBJ2-1; 9 bases match TRBD2. CDR3 sequence reads: CAISPSGGSYNEQFF. CDR3 nucleotide sequence: TGTGCCATCAGTCCGAGCGGGGGGAGTTACAATGAGCAGTTCTTC.